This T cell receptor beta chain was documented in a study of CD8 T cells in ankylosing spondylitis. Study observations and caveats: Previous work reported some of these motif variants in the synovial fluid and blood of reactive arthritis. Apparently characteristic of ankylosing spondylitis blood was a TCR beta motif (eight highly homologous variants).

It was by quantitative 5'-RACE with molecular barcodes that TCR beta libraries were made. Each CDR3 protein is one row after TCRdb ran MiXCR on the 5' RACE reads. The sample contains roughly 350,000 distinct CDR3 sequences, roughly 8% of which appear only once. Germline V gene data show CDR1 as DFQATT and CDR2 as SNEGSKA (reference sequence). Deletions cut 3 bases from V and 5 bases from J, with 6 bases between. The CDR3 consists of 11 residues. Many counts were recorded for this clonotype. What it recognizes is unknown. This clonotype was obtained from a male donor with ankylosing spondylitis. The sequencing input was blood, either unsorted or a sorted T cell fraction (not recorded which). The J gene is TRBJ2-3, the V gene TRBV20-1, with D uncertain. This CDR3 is CSASSRDTQYF. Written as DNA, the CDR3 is TGCAGTGCTAGCAGTAGAGATACGCAGTATTTT.